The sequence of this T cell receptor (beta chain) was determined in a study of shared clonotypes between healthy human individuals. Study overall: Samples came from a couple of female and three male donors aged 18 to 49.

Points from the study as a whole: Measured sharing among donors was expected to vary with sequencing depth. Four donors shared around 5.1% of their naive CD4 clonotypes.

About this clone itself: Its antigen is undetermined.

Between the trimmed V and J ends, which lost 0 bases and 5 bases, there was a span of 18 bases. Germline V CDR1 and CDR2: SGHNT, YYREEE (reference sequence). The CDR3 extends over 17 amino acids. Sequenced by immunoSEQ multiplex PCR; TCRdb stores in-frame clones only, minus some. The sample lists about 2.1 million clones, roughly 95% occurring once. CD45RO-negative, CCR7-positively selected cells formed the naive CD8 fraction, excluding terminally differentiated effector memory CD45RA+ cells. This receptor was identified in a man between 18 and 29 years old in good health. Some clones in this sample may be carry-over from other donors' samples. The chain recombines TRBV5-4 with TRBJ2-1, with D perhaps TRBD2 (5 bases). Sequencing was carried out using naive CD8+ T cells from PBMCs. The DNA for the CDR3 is TGTGCCAGCAGCTTGGGCGCTTGGGGAGCCTTGGACAATGAGCAGTTCTTC. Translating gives CASSLGAWGALDNEQFF. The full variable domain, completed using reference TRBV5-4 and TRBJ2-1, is ETGVTQSPTHLIKTRGQQVTLRCSSQSGHNTVSWYQQALGQGPQFIFQYYREEENGRGNFPPRFSGLQFPNYSSELNVNALELDDSALYLCASSLGAWGALDNEQFFGPGTRLTVL.